This T cell receptor beta chain originates from a study of graft-versus-host responses after intestinal transplantation. Study as a whole: Anti-thymocyte globulin induction, then tacrolimus and steroids for 3 to 4 years, went to all recipients.

Findings of the study overall: GvH clone levels peaked in circulation, and this peak was associated with early post-transplant HvG declines. Present in recipient marrow, GvH clones included some that appeared first in ileum or blood. Graft-donor T cell macrochimerism in patients accompanied high graft-versus-host to host-versus-graft clonal ratios in allografts.

Repertoires were generated with immunoSEQ multiplex PCR, while TCRdb's copy carries only in-frame clones and drops some. The sample includes tens of thousands of clones, about three quarters of them seen just once. Grafts had their tissue processed, releasing intraepithelial and lamina propria lymphocytes. The CDR3 totals 12 residues. V gave up 8 bases and J gave up 4 bases, with 9 bases separating them. Per germline, CDR1 MNHEY and CDR2 SMNVEV (reference sequence). This clone was observed a few times. What it binds is not known. The sequence was obtained from a human patient who received an intestinal transplant, so some T cells may come from the graft donor. The sample in question was ileum tissue, obtained 98 days after intestinal transplantation. The chain links TRBV27 to TRBJ2-1, with D perhaps TRBD2 (7 bases). The chain's CDR3 is CASRGAYNEQFF. The CDR3 nucleotides are TGTGCCAGCCGGGGGGCGTACAATGAGCAGTTCTTC.